This T cell receptor beta chain was profiled in a study of T-cell reconstitution after alpha-beta-depleted transplantation in children. Study-level points and caveats: Reports say that about two months after transplant, the alpha-beta T cells came out of several hundred graft clones that had expanded. A year had passed since transplant, and T-cell counts and diversity by then came mostly from newly produced T cells. Surviving recipient T cells and thymic progenitors underlay high day-60 TCRbeta diversity in some patients.

This clonotype was counted a few times. Antigen: not known. Unique molecular identifiers featured in how the TCRbeta library was prepared. In TCRdb, the PCR reads were re-called with MiXCR into one record per CDR3 protein. Of 300,000 to 400,000 distinct CDR3 sequences in the sample, around 25% were seen once. The sequencing used PBMCs, mostly from graft donor cells, collected 180 days after TCRalphabeta/CD19-depleted stem cell transplant. The sequence derives from a male patient younger than 18 who had a stem cell transplant for acute lymphoblastic leukemia, so the T cells may come from the graft donor.

The CDR3 region is CASSLGGTGVDTQYF. The CDR3 nucleotides read TGTGCCAGCAGTTTAGGTGGGACAGGAGTTGATACGCAGTATTTT. The rearrangement links TRBV27 to TRBJ2-3; 8 bases align to TRBD1. J lost 6 bases, V lost 2 bases, and 7 bases had no gene match. Germline CDR1 and CDR2: MNHEY and SMNVEV (reference sequence). The CDR3 loop spans 15 amino acids.